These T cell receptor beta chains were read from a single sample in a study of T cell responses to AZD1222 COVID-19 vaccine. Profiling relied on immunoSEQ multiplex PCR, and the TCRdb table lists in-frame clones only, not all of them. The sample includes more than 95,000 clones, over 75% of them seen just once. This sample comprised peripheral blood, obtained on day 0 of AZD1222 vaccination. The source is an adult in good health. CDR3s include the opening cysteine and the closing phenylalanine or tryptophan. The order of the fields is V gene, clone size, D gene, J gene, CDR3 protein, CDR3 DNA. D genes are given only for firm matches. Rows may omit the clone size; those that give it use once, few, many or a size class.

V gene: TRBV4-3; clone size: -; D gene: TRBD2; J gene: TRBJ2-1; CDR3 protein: CASSQDVAWREGRRRDNEQFF; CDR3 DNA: TGCGCCAGCAGCCAAGATGTAGCCTGGCGGGAGGGCCGTAGGAGAGACAATGAGCAGTTCTTC
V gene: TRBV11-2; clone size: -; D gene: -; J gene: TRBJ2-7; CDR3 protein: CASSSPQGHRTYEQYF; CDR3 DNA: TGTGCCAGCAGCTCCCCCCAGGGACACCGCACCTACGAGCAGTACTTC
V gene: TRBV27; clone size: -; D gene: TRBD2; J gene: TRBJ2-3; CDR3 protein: CASSQETGGYTDTQYF; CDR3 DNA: TGTGCCAGCAGTCAGGAAACGGGAGGGTACACAGATACGCAGTATTTT
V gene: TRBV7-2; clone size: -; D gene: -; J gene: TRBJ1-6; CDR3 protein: CASSLVGGGAYNSPLHF; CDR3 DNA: TGTGCCAGCAGTCTAGTTGGGGGGGGCGCCTATAATTCACCCCTCCACTTT
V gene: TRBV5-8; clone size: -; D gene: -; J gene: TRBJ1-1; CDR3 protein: CASSIGAGGTEAFF; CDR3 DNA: TGTGCCAGCAGCATCGGGGCGGGCGGCACTGAAGCTTTCTTT
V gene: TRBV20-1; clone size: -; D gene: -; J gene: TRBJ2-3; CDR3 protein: CSASDDSGEVTDTQYF; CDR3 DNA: TGCAGTGCTAGTGATGACTCGGGAGAGGTCACAGATACGCAGTATTTT
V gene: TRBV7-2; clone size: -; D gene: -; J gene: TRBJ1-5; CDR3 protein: CASSLLEDQPQHF; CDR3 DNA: TGTGCCAGCAGCTTATTAGAGGATCAGCCCCAGCATTTT
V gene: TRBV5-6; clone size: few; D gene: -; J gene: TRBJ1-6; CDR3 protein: CASSLRGARNSPLHF; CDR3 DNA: TGTGCCAGCAGCTTGCGGGGGGCGCGGAATTCACCCCTCCACTTT
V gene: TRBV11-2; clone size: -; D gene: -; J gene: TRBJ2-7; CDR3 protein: CASSFGTHSYEQYF; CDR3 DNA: TGTGCCAGCAGCTTCGGGACGCACTCCTACGAGCAGTACTTC
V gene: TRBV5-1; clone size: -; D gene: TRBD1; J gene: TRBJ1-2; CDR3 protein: CASSFSGIAGGALYGYTF; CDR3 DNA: TGCGCCAGCAGCTTCTCGGGGATCGCAGGGGGAGCCCTCTATGGCTACACCTTC
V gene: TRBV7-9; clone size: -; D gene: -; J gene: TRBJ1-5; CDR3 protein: CASSLELGGKDNQPQHF; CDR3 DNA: TGTGCCAGCAGCTTAGAACTGGGGGGCAAAGACAATCAGCCCCAGCATTTT
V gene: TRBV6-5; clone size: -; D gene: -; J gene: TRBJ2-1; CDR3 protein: CAAQGGNHYNEQFF; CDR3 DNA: TGTGCCGCTCAAGGCGGGAATCACTACAATGAGCAGTTCTTC
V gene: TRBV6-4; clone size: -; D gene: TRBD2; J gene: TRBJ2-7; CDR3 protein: CASSEIRGSWYEQYF; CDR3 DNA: TGTGCCAGCAGTGAAATTCGCGGGAGCTGGTACGAGCAGTACTTC
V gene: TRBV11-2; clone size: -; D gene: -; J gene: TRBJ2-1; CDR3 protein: CASSLALASSEQFF; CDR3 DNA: TGTGCCAGCAGCTTAGCCTTAGCCTCCAGTGAGCAGTTCTTC
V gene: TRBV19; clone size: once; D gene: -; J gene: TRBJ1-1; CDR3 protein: CASTHRAHPPEAFF; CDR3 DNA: TGTGCCAGTACCCATCGGGCACATCCCCCTGAAGCTTTCTTT
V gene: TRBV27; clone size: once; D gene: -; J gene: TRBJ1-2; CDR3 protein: CASRGVIWGNYGYTF; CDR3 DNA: TGTGCCAGCAGGGGCGTCATCTGGGGAAACTATGGCTACACCTTC
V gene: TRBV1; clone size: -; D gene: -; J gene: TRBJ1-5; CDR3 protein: CTSSHAHHRGHDSNQPQHF; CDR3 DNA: TGCACCAGCAGCCATGCTCACCACAGGGGGCACGATAGCAATCAGCCCCAGCATTTT
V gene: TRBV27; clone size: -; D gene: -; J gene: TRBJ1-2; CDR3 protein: CASSLGGADYGYTF; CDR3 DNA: TGTGCCAGCAGTTTAGGGGGCGCGGATTATGGCTACACCTTC
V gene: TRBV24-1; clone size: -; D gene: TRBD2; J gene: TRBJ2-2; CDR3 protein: CATSDLQLAGGAGELFF; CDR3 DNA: TGTGCCACCAGTGATTTGCAACTAGCGGGAGGAGCCGGGGAGCTGTTTTTT